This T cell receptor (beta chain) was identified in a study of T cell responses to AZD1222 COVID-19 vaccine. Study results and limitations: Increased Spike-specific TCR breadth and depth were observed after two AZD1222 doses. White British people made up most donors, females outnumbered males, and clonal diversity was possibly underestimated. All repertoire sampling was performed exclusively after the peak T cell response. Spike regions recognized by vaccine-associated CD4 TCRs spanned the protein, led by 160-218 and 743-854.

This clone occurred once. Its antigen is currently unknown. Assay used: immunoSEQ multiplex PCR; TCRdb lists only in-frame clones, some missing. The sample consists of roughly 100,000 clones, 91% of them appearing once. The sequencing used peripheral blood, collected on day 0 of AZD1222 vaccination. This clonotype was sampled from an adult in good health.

In nucleotides, the CDR3 is TGTGCCAGCAGTGAAAGGTCTAGCGGGAGTTACGAGCAGTACTTC. This sequence encodes CASSERSSGSYEQYF. This chain joins TRBV6-1 and TRBJ2-7, with 10 bases fitting TRBD2. This CDR3 has 15 amino acids. V lost 2 bases to trimming and J lost 4 bases; unmatched junction nucleotides: 5. From germline, CDR1 is MNHNS and CDR2 SASEGT.